This T cell receptor beta chain was captured by sequencing in a study of cytomegalovirus exposure and HLA in healthy donors. With 60 Vbeta and 13 Jbeta primers, the PCR was carried out. Measured with immunoSEQ multiplex PCR; TCRdb has only the in-frame clones, and not every one. The data show over 150,000 clones, with roughly 76% seen just once and about 12% held by the top ten. This clone showed up just once. The CDR3 extends over 15 amino acids. Germline lookup yields CDR1 LNHDA and CDR2 SQIVND (reference sequence). The chain is built from TRBV19 and TRBJ2-5; TRBD1 agrees at 7 bases. Near its end, the DNA agrees better with TRBJ2-7, so the J call may be wrong. This receptor was taken from a woman aged 45-65 years in good health and CMV-seronegative. The sample taken for sequencing was PBMCs. CDR3 in DNA: TGTGCCAGTAGTAAACAGGGGCGACACTCCTACGAGCAGTACTTC. Translated: CASSKQGRHSYEQYF.